This record concerns one T cell receptor beta chain sequence. The method was immunoSEQ multiplex PCR; TCRdb's version includes in-frame clones alone and lacks a portion of them. The repertoire holds about 130,000 clones, with over 70% as singletons. This sample was included in a study of T cell responses to AZD1222 COVID-19 vaccine. Study-wide background: Analysis merged second doses at about 4 or about 12 weeks.

The material was peripheral blood, obtained on day 0 of AZD1222 vaccination. The TCR sequence derives from an adult in good health.

The CDR3 nucleotides read TGTGCCAGCAGCGTGCGGGACAGGGGTTTCGACGAGCAGTACTTC. Translation: CASSVRDRGFDEQYF. The chain is built from TRBV7-2 and TRBJ2-7, with 10 bases identical to TRBD1. The trim removed 5 bases at V and 5 bases at J, leaving 9 bases unmatched. The CDR3 contains 15 residues. Germline V gene sequence: CDR1 SGHTA, CDR2 FQGNSA.